This T cell receptor beta chain was captured by sequencing in a study of cytomegalovirus exposure and HLA in healthy donors. Findings and limits, study-wide: It is likely that the observed cluster of highly shared sequence variants was a sequencing artifact. Many donors shared some public TCRs, even though most TCR sequences were rare. Most subjects' HLA-A and HLA-B alleles were reportedly predicted from TCR beta sequences. CMV serostatus was the only immune exposure information that was available.

The V gene's germline CDR1 is SGHAT and CDR2 FQNNGV. V gave up 7 bases and J gave up 8 bases, with 9 bases separating them. This CDR3 spans 11 amino acids. Vbeta (60) and Jbeta (13) primers were used in the PCR. Repertoires were generated with immunoSEQ multiplex PCR, while TCRdb's copy carries only in-frame clones and drops some. The ten top clones account for roughly 0.98%, within a sample of 200,000 to 250,000 clones. Details on this clone: The antigen remains unidentified.

The TCR was taken from a woman aged 25 to 39 in good health and CMV-seropositive. The chain is built from TRBV11-2 and TRBJ2-1; D remains ambiguous. Source material: PBMCs. The CDR3: CASTLAYEQFF. CDR3 nucleotide sequence: TGTGCCAGCACCTTGGCCTATGAGCAGTTCTTC.